This TCR beta chain derives from a study of identical twins. Every donor was a healthy Caucasian. Notes on the study in general: There were fewer insertions in abundant cord blood beta clonotypes, but memory repertoires showed no such pattern.

CDR1 is SGHKS and CDR2 is YYEKEE in the germline V gene (reference sequence). V lost 0 bases, J lost 1 base, and 11 bases lay in between. This CDR3 region has 15 residues. This clonotype was picked up a small number of times. Its target is not known. From the 5' RACE reads, TCRdb called clonotypes with MiXCR, one entry per CDR3 protein. The repertoire holds approximately 700,000 distinct CDR3 sequences, with 15% to 20% as singletons. The same data also went into a second study, on T cells expressing NK-cell markers. In that study: Most of the eight sequenced donors were HCMV-seropositive; one was seronegative.

The sequence derives from a young woman in good health. The chain links TRBV5-5 to TRBJ2-7; a weak D match, TRBD1 (6 bases). The sequenced sample consisted of PBMCs. As DNA, the CDR3 is TGTGCCAGCAGCTTGGATTGGACAGTATCCTACGAGCAGTACTTC. It encodes CASSLDWTVSYEQYF.